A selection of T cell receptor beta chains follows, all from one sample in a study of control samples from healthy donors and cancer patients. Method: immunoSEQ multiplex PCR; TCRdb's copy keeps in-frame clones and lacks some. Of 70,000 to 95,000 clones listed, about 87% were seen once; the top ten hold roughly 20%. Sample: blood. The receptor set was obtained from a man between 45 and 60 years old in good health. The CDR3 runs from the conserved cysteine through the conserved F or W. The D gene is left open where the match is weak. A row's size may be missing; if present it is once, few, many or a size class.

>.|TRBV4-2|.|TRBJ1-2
TGTGCCAGCAGCCTTCGCACGGACCGACCTAACTATGGCTACACCTTC
CASSLRTDRPNYGYTF
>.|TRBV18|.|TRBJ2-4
TGTGCCAGCTCTCCCCAGTTAGCCAAAAACATTCAGTACTTC
CASSPQLAKNIQYF
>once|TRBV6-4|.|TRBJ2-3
TGTGCCAGCAGTCCCAACTCGGGCCGGTTCCGAGGCACAGATACGCAGTATTTT
CASSPNSGRFRGTDTQYF
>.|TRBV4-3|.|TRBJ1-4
TGCGCCAGCAGCCAAGATCGGGGAGGGTCCTACGAAAAACTGTTTTTT
CASSQDRGGSYEKLFF
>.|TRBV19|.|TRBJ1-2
TGTGCCATCTTATTTGGACGGGCCGCGTTGAACTATGGCTACACCTTC
CAILFGRAALNYGYTF
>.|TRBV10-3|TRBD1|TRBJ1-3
TGTGCCATCAGTGTCCGACCGGGGACAGGGGAAGGAAACACCATATATTTT
CAISVRPGTGEGNTIYF
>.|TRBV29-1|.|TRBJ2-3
TGCAGCGTTGAGCGTGGTCCTAGCACAGATACGCAGTATTTT
CSVERGPSTDTQYF
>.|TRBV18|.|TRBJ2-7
TGTGCCAGCTCAAATTCGGCAGCATCCTACGAGCAGTACTTC
CASSNSAASYEQYF
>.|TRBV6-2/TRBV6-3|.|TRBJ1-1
TGTGCCAGCAGTCTCGCCACAGGGTTCACTGAAGCTTTCTTT
CASSLATGFTEAFF
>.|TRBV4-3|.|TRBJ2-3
TGCGCCAGCAGCCAAGATAAAAGCACTGGCACAGATACGCAGTATTTT
CASSQDKSTGTDTQYF
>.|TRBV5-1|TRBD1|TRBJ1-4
TGCGCCAGCAGCGGTCGGACAGGGAGGGGTGAAAAACTGTTTTTT
CASSGRTGRGEKLFF
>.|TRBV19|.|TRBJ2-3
TGTGCCAGTAGTTGGATGGGGGGGCCCGCAGATACGCAGTATTTT
CASSWMGGPADTQYF
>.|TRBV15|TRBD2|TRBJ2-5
TGTGCCACCAGCAGGCTAGCGGGGGAGACCCAGTACTTC
CATSRLAGETQYF
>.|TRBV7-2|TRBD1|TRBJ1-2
TGTGCCAGCAGCTTAGTAGGGCAGGGGGGCTATGGCTACACCTTC
CASSLVGQGGYGYTF
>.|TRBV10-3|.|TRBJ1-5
TGTGCCATCAGTGAATCGGGTAGTCAGCCCCAGCATTTT
CAISESGSQPQHF
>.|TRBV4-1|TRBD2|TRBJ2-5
TGCGCCAGCAGCAAGCGGGGGGCGAGGTACCAAGAGACCCAGTACTTC
CASSKRGARYQETQYF
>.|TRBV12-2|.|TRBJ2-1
TGTGCAAGTCGCTTTCGACCGTACAATGAGCAGTTCTTC
CASRFRPYNEQFF
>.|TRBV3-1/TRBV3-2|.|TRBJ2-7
TGTGCCAGCAGCCTCAGGGGGGAGGGCGAGCAGTACTTC
CASSLRGEGEQYF
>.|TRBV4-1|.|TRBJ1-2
TGCGCCAGCAGCCAGACCAGGGTCCGGGACTATGGCTACACCTTC
CASSQTRVRDYGYTF
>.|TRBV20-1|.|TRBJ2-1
TGCAGTGCTAGTGGGCGTGAGCAGTTCTTC
CSASGREQFF
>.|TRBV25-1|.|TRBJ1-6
TGTGCCAGCAGGGGGCTTCACAATTCACCCCTCCACTTT
CASRGLHNSPLHF
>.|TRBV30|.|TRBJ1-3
TGTGCCTGGAGAGGCAGGCTCTCTGGAAACACCATATATTTT
CAWRGRLSGNTIYF
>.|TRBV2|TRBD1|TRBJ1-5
TGTGCCAGCAGTACCCGGACAGGGAATCAGCCCCAGCATTTT
CASSTRTGNQPQHF
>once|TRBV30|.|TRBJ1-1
TGTGCCTGGGGAAGGGGTGAAGTAGCTGAAGCTTTCTTT
CAWGRGEVAEAFF
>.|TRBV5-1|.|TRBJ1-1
TGCGCCAGCAGCTTGTATACGGGGGAGCGGTCTTTCTTT
CASSLYTGERSFF
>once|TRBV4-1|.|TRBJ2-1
TGCGCCAGCAGCCAAGACCCAGCGTCCTACAATGAGCAGTTCTTC
CASSQDPASYNEQFF
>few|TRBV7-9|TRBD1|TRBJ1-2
TGTGCCAGCAGCTTAGAGAAAGACAGGGTGAATGGCTACACCTTC
CASSLEKDRVNGYTF
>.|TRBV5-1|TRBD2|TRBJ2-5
TGCGCCAGCAGCTGGAAACTAGCGGGTACACAAGAGACCCAGTACTTC
CASSWKLAGTQETQYF
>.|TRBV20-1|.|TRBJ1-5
TGCAGTTTTGGTCAGCCCCAGCATTTT
CSFGQPQHF
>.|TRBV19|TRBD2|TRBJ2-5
TGTGCCAGTAGCCTGACTAGCGGGAGACAAGAGACCCAGTACTTC
CASSLTSGRQETQYF
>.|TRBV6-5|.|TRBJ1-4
TGTGCCAGCACTGGGATCACTAATGAAAAACTGTTTTTT
CASTGITNEKLFF
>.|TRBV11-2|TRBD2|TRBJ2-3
TGTGCCAGCAGCATCGGGACTAGCGGGAGAACCGATACGCAGTATTTT
CASSIGTSGRTDTQYF
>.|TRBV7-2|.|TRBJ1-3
TGTGCCAGCAGCTCGGGACCCTCTGGAAACACCATATATTTT
CASSSGPSGNTIYF
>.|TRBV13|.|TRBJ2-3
TGTGCCAGCAGCTTCCGCACAGATACGCAGTATTTT
CASSFRTDTQYF
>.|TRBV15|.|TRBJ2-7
TGTGCCACCAGCCCCATGGGCGCCTACGAGCAGTACTTC
CATSPMGAYEQYF
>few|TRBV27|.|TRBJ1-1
TGTGCCAGCAGTTTATCGACCGCCACTGAAGCTTTCTTT
CASSLSTATEAFF
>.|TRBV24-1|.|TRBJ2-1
TGTGCCACCAGTGATTCACGGGCGTCAGGGAATGAGCAGTTCTTC
CATSDSRASGNEQFF
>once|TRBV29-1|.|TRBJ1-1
TGCAGCGTTGAAGAAGGGTTTAACACTGAAGCTTTCTTT
CSVEEGFNTEAFF
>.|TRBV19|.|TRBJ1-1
TGTGCCAGTAGGGAGGGGAGTCGGGACACTGAAGCTTTCTTT
CASREGSRDTEAFF
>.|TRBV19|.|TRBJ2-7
TGTGCCAGTAGTATTGGGGTTCGCGTGGAAGTGGGAGAGCAGTACTTC
CASSIGVRVEVGEQYF
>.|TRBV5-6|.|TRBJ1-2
TGTGCCAGCAGCTTGACAGTAGCTAACTATGGCTACACCTTC
CASSLTVANYGYTF
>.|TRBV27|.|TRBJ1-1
TGTGCCAGCAGTTTTATGGAGAACACTGAAGCTTTCTTT
CASSFMENTEAFF